These T cell receptor beta chains were read from a single sample in a study of blood T cell repertoires in COVID-19. Some clones are missing from TCRdb's copy, which holds only in-frame ones; the method was immunoSEQ multiplex PCR. Here the sample spans hundreds of thousands of clones, approximately 82% being singletons. Material: PBMCs or T cells enriched from blood (not recorded which). The source of these receptors is a middle-aged man who had been exposed to COVID-19. CDR3s include the opening cysteine and the closing phenylalanine or tryptophan. A D gene is named only where the DNA matches it firmly. Where a row states a size, it is once, few, many or the class of an expanded clone; other rows omit it.

j_gene	abundance	v_gene	d_gene	CDR3aa	CDR3nt
TRBJ1-2	-	TRBV14	-	CASSQGTRLGSYGYTF	TGTGCCAGCAGCCAAGGAACCCGCCTTGGGAGCTATGGCTACACCTTC
TRBJ2-2	few	TRBV5-4	TRBD2	CASSPGTSGSTGELFF	TGTGCCAGCAGCCCGGGGACTAGCGGGAGCACCGGGGAGCTGTTTTTT
TRBJ1-5	-	TRBV19	TRBD1	CASQQGAQWQPQHF	TGTGCCAGCCAACAGGGGGCGCAGTGGCAGCCCCAGCATTTT
TRBJ2-7	-	TRBV27	TRBD2	CASSFPTTSGSDEQYF	TGTGCCAGCAGTTTCCCCACGACTAGCGGGAGCGACGAGCAGTACTTC
TRBJ2-7	-	TRBV27	TRBD2	CASSLSPSGSYEQYF	TGTGCCAGCAGTTTATCACCTAGCGGTTCCTACGAGCAGTACTTC
TRBJ1-2	-	TRBV19	-	CASSIDAGDGQRTYGYTF	TGTGCCAGTAGTATAGATGCGGGGGACGGACAAAGGACCTATGGCTACACCTTC
TRBJ1-5	-	TRBV3-1/TRBV3-2	-	CASSQAPGNQPQHF	TGTGCCAGCAGCCAAGCCCCAGGGAATCAGCCCCAGCATTTT
TRBJ1-2	-	TRBV12-3/TRBV12-4	-	CASGGAWGYTF	TGTGCCAGCGGGGGGGCTTGGGGCTACACCTTC
TRBJ1-2	-	TRBV2	TRBD1	CASTLTGAQGYTF	TGTGCCAGCACGCTCACAGGGGCTCAGGGCTACACCTTC
TRBJ2-4	-	TRBV24-1	TRBD1	CATSDGPGQKNIQYF	TGTGCCACCAGTGATGGGCCGGGACAGAAAAACATTCAGTACTTC
TRBJ1-5	-	TRBV10-2	-	CASSDRTQVGPQHF	TGCGCCAGCAGTGATAGGACACAGGTAGGGCCCCAGCATTTT
TRBJ1-2	-	TRBV30	-	CAWSLRYGYTF	TGTGCCTGGAGTCTTCGCTATGGCTACACCTTC
TRBJ1-5	-	TRBV7-6	-	CASSPRAGEKDQPQHF	TGTGCCAGCAGCCCCCGGGCGGGAGAGAAAGATCAGCCCCAGCATTTT
TRBJ2-1	-	TRBV11-2	TRBD1	CASRQGAAYNEQFF	TGTGCCAGCCGACAGGGGGCTGCCTACAATGAGCAGTTCTTC
TRBJ1-5	-	TRBV10-3	-	CAISRGGERDQPQHF	TGTGCCATCTCCCGGGGGGGGGAGAGGGATCAGCCCCAGCATTTT